The table lists the clone carrying this TCR beta chain with a few counts. Its antigen is currently unknown. The sample comes from a study of T-cell reconstitution after alpha-beta-depleted transplantation in children. Unique molecular identifiers featured in how the TCRbeta library was prepared. TCRdb recomputed calls from the PCR reads with MiXCR, one row per CDR3 protein. This sample has hundreds of thousands of distinct CDR3 sequences, with around 14% found just once. Study outcomes and limitations: T-cell counts and diversity at one year post-transplant came mainly from newly produced T cells. Several hundred expanded graft clones reportedly were the source of alpha-beta T cells about two months after transplant.

In germline, CDR1 is MNHNS, CDR2 SASEGT. CDR3 size: 15 residues. Trimming took 6 bases from V and 5 from J; bases not matched to a gene: 10. The J gene is TRBJ2-7, the V gene TRBV6-1; 10 bases are a match to TRBD1. The TCR was taken from a girl aged 2 to 9 with congenital amegakaryocytic thrombocytopenia, due to receive a stem cell transplant. The input for sequencing was PBMCs, taken before TCRalphabeta/CD19-depleted stem cell transplant. CDR3 coding DNA: TGTGCCAGCAGCACCGGAGGGACAGGGGCCCACGAGCAGTACTTC. As protein: CASSTGGTGAHEQYF.